One T cell receptor beta chain is described in this entry. What antigen it recognizes has not been identified. No much larger clonotype is one base removed from it; base qualities were not supplied. This sample also contains other DNA sequences that code for the same CDR3. Using the deep immunoSEQ assay, TCR CDR3 regions were amplified from genomic DNA by multiplex PCR. Extracted genomic DNA from each cell subset was distributed evenly across all wells of several immunoSEQ 96-well plates, and each plate was treated as a replicate. Each replicate PCR for sorted subsets received roughly 0.2 ug genomic DNA, equal to tens of thousands of T cell genomes. Purified libraries were measured with a Qubit 3.0 fluorometer, size-checked on a Bioanalyzer 2100, and measured again with the KAPA Library Quantification kit. Every immunoSEQ 96-well plate was sequenced on a separate single-read 150-cycle Illumina NextSeq 550 flow cell. The authors processed their data as follows. Because the immunoSEQ output held only junctional sequences and lacked quality scores, the filtering could not match the filtering applied to full-length reads. To assign V/J genes and CDR3, sequences were annotated using PyIR, a Python wrapper for IgBLAST v1.9, with IMGT germline references. Reads with weak V/J assignments (E-value above 1e-6), missing CDR3, stop codons, out-of-frame junctions, or ambiguous translated residues were removed. A V3J clonotype was defined by an identical inferred V gene, J gene, and CDR3 amino acid sequence. Percentage overlap between repertoires was computed as shared unique clonotypes divided by the size of the smaller repertoire. RTK rarefaction, the Chao1 estimator, and Recon v2.1 estimates of unobserved clonotypes were used to assess repertoire richness. For all TCRbeta clonotypes obtained by the gDNA method from a handful of donors, generation probabilities were computed with OLGA. Here the immuneACCESS table is served through TCRdb, limited to in-frame sequences with V and J called. Missing clones are a known gap in these copies; in checked studies unresolved V genes cover under half, and the rest lacks a known reason. D and trimming come from the DNA, and the V and J calls and clone size come from that table. The sample table contains about 2,500,000 clones; only one count was recorded for over 85% of them. Over 0.12% of the sample rests with the top ten.

Healthy HIV-negative adults with no recently reported acute infections or vaccinations were included as donors. All donors were Caucasian adults living in Nashville, Tennessee, USA. Magnetic negative selection was used to enrich CD4+ T cells, after which naive cells were positively selected on CD45RA and the negative fraction became the memory subset. Blood was collected by leukapheresis, and PBMCs were isolated by Ficoll-Histopaque density gradient centrifugation and then cryopreserved in liquid nitrogen vapor phase. Analytical flow cytometry was used to check the purity and quantity of each magnetically sorted T cell population. Each sorted fraction had its genomic DNA isolated and then quantified by UV absorbance on a Nanodrop 2000c. The sample originates from a study of shared clonotypes between healthy human individuals (dated by TCRdb to the early 2020s). Study-level background: The cohort comprised two women and a few men aged 18 to 49 years. To increase sequencing depth and limit assay-specific biases, TCR repertoire library preparation and sequencing were carried out by different laboratories using diverse techniques. Per donor, three plates each were used for CD4 naive and CD4 memory, two for CD8 naive, and one for CD8 memory. The study deeply sequenced blood TCR repertoires of five healthy adults to estimate repertoire size and the extent of clonotype sharing between individuals. Each donor's leukapheresis produced roughly between roughly 0.85 and 10 billion PBMCs. What the authors observed across the whole study: Because the study included a small number of donors, the genetic and exposure-history diversity represented was limited. Compared with non-shared clonotypes, the clonotypes found in all four sorted-subset donors had higher generation probabilities. Pairwise subsampling indicated that sequencing depth was expected to affect the degree of clonotype sharing among donors. Sampling was restricted to blood, and TCR repertoires in tissue are likely to differ from TCR repertoires in blood. Rarefaction of sorted-subset datasets indicated incomplete sequencing despite the large sequencing depth. Estimated clonotype richness was generally larger for naive than for memory subsets. Across four donors, approximately 5% of naive CD4, roughly 3.4% of naive CD8, roughly 2.2% of memory CD4, and under 0.45% of memory CD8 clonotypes were shared.

From the cysteine up to the phenylalanine, the CDR3 has a length of 14 residues. Just CDR3 DNA is preserved here, 42 bases in frame from base 1. Trimming at the junction amounts to 0 bases on V and 1 base on J, and the germline ends lie 6 bases apart. CDR1 and CDR2 are read off the germline V gene as SGHRS and YFSETQ. The material sequenced was naive CD4+ T cells sorted from blood. Explained via the paper, the cell subset or site label denotes: CD45RA+ positively selected. The sequence came from a man between 18 and 29 years old in good health. The chain is assembled from TRBV5-1 and TRBJ2-3; too little of a D gene remains to name it. The nucleotides read TGCGCCAGCAGCTTGGGTGGGGGCACAGATACGCAGTATTTT. It specifies CASSLGGGTDTQYF.